This TCR beta chain appears in the sequencing data of a study of blood T cell repertoires in COVID-19. As for the study in general: Nucleic acid was either cDNA or gDNA, and it came from T cells, B-cell-depleted T cells, or PBMCs.

CDR3 length: 15 amino acids. Germline lookup yields CDR1 KGHSH and CDR2 LQKENI. V was shortened by 3 bases and J by 1 base, with 13 bases between the two germline ends. This clone was seen once. Clinical history reported by participants formed the basis on which cohorts were assigned. Before being deemed recovered, Cohort 3 donors had two negative PCRs, clearance, or symptom resolution. In the original analysis: Amplification from reference gene primers served as the basis for estimated nucleated cell counts. The repertoire was sequenced with immunoSEQ multiplex PCR; TCRdb's copy has only in-frame clones and lacks some. V and J calls and clone size follow that table, whereas D and trimming were derived from the DNA. There are a few hundred thousand clones in the sample; roughly 86% occur only once, and about a tenth lies in the top ten.

The clonotype was recovered from a woman in her twenties or thirties who had recovered from COVID-19. This sequence joins TRBV18 and TRBJ2-7; D gene unclear. Sequenced sample: PBMCs or T cells enriched from blood (not recorded which). This CDR3 reads CASSPQATASYEQYF. The DNA for the CDR3 is TGTGCCAGCTCACCGCAAGCTACAGCTTCCTACGAGCAGTACTTC.